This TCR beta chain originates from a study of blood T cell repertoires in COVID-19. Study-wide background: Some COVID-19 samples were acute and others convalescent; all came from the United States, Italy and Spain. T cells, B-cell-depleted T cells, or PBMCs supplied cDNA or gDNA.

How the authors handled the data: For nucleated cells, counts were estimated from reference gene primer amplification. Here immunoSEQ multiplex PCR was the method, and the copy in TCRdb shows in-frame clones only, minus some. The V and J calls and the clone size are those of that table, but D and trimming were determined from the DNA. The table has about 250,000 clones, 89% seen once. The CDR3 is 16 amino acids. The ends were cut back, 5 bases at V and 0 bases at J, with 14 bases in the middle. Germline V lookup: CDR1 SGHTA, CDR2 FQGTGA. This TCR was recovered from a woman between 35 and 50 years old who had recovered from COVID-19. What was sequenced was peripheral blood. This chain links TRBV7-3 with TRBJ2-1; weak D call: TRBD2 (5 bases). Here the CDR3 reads CASSEGTDPSYNEQFF. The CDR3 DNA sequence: TGTGCCAGCAGCGAGGGAACGGACCCCTCCTACAATGAGCAGTTCTTC.